The clone carrying this T cell receptor beta chain came up many times. Sequencing libraries for TCR beta were prepared with iRepertoire HTBI primers and Arm-PCR of CDR3 regions. TCRdb recomputed calls from the multiplex PCR reads with MiXCR, one row per CDR3 protein. Of about 530,000 distinct CDR3 sequences listed, about 16% are singletons. This record comes from a study of regulatory T cells in long-lasting Graves disease. Time point described: newly diagnosed GD, antithyroid drugs for less than 3 months. Researchers made the TCR library from RNA that was extracted from PBMCs. J was trimmed by 4 bases and V by 8 bases; bases with no gene match: 5. CDR3 length: 13 amino acids. The V gene's germline CDR1 is SNHLY and CDR2 FYNNEI. The same sample was also studied in work on T cells in Graves' hyperthyroidism and ophthalmopathy.

The sequenced sample was peripheral blood mononuclear cells (PBMCs), obtained at new diagnosis, from a patient treated with antithyroid drugs. The sequence was collected from a woman aged 40-65 years with Graves disease. This chain connects TRBV2 to TRBJ2-1, with 7 positions matching TRBD1. CDR3 loop: CASSGQAYNEQFF. CDR3 DNA: TGTGCCAGCTCCGGACAGGCATACAATGAGCAGTTCTTC. The full variable domain, with the rest looked up from reference TRBV2 and TRBJ2-1, is EPEVTQTPSHQVTQMGQEVILRCVPISNHLYFYWYRQILGQKVEFLVSFYNNEISEKSEIFDDQFSVERPDGSNFTLKIRSTKLEDSAMYFCASSGQAYNEQFFGPGTRLTVL.